The clone carrying this TCR beta chain was picked up one time. This entry is derived from a study of T cells in Graves' hyperthyroidism and ophthalmopathy. Study background: Peripheral blood specimens were obtained at initial diagnosis, prior to any treatment.

Amplification targeted TCR beta CDR3 regions from RNA transcripts. A first-round RT-PCR of the TCR CDR3 used the HTBI primer set. TCRdb redid the calling of the multiplex PCR reads with MiXCR, one entry per CDR3 protein. Of roughly 800,000 distinct CDR3 sequences in the sample, 38% were seen once. Germline values: CDR1 SGDLS, CDR2 YYNGEE. This CDR3 region has 15 residues. V lost 3 bases to trimming and J lost 2 bases; unmatched junction nucleotides: 6. The sequencing sample was made of blood. This TCR was recovered from a man younger than 30 with Graves' hyperthyroidism. The chain employs TRBV9 and TRBJ2-7; TRBD1 matches at 9 bases. The CDR3 sequence: CASSGGTGFTYEQYF. CDR3 coding DNA: TGTGCCAGCAGCGGAGGGACAGGGTTTACCTACGAGCAGTACTTC.